Listed here are 30 T cell receptor beta chains from one sample, sequenced in a study of blood T cell repertoires in COVID-19 (dated by TCRdb to the early 2020s). Libraries were prepared through the immunoSEQ multiplex PCR assay. The table was pulled from immuneACCESS by TCRdb, which kept in-frame rearrangements only. Such tables lose some clones; where checked, under half of the loss comes from unresolved V genes, and the rest has no known cause. Within this sample are approximately 320,000 clones, with approximately 88% of them counted one time only. The ten biggest clones cover about 8.9% of the sample. Sequencing was performed on PBMCs or T cells enriched from blood (not recorded which). Source of these receptors: a woman between 18 and 29 years old who had recovered from COVID-19.

V gene TRBV9 combines with J gene TRBJ1-1; TRBD1 aligns across 8 bases. V gave up 4 bases and J gave up 6 bases; unmatched junction bases: 5. Germline V CDR1 and CDR2: SGDLS, YYNGEE. This CDR3 has 13 residues. This CDR3 reads CASSPRQGPEAFF. In nucleotides, the CDR3 is TGTGCCAGCAGCCCCCGACAGGGGCCTGAAGCTTTCTTT.

The CDR3 sequence is CASSLDFGQGLNYGYTF. In DNA, the CDR3 is TGTGCCAGCAGTTTAGATTTCGGACAGGGACTTAACTATGGCTACACCTTC. The chain couples TRBV28 to TRBJ1-2, with 8 positions matching TRBD1. Trimming removed 2 bases from V and 1 base from J; junction bases left unmatched: 9. The germline V gene encodes CDR1 MDHEN and CDR2 SYDVKM. The CDR3 totals 17 residues.

The genes are TRBV4-1 and TRBJ2-2; TRBD2 matches at 7 bases. The ends lost 4 bases at V and 4 bases at J; junction bases unmatched: 6. This CDR3 has 15 amino acids. CDR1 and CDR2 (germline): MGHRA, YSYEKL. CDR3: CASSRGEGSTGELFF. The CDR3 DNA reads TGCGCCAGCAGCCGCGGGGAGGGGTCCACCGGGGAGCTGTTTTTT.

The rearrangement joins TRBV4-3 to TRBJ2-7; 10 nucleotides match TRBD2. Looked up from germline, CDR1 is LGHNA and CDR2 is YSLEER. This CDR3 region has 15 residues. With 4 bases clipped from V and 3 bases from J, the junction kept 6 bases outside the gene matches. In DNA form, the CDR3 reads TGCGCCAGCAGCCGTCTAGCGGGGGATAACTACGAGCAGTACTTC. It is translated as CASSRLAGDNYEQYF.

The chain combines TRBV10-3 with TRBJ2-5; TRBD1 might be the D (5 bases). Germline-derived CDR1 and CDR2 are ENHRY and SYGVKD. V was clipped by 6 bases and J by 2 bases, with 10 bases between them. The CDR3 is 13 residues long. CDR3 loop: CAIRDREQETQYF. The DNA of the CDR3 is TGTGCCATCAGAGACAGAGAACAAGAGACCCAGTACTTC.

This chain joins TRBV21-1 and TRBJ2-7; the table gives TRBD2 as D, unverified against the DNA. TRBV21-1 is a recognized pseudogene. This CDR3 is built from 15 residues. The CDR3 is CATPGSGAWSYEQYF. As DNA, the CDR3 is TGTGCCACTCCCGGCTCTGGCGCCTGGAGCTACGAGCAGTACTTC.

The genes are TRBV5-5 and TRBJ2-7; no clear D. There are 17 residues in the CDR3. Germline CDR1 is SGHKS and CDR2 is YYEKEE (reference sequence). V was clipped by 0 bases and J by 4 bases, with 20 bases between them. DNA of the CDR3: TGTGCCAGCAGCTTGGCCCCGTGGAGTGCGAGGTTTTACGAGCAGTACTTC. Protein: CASSLAPWSARFYEQYF.

The chain employs TRBV30 and TRBJ1-1; 8 bases match TRBD1. The CDR3 sequence is 13 residues long. Germline CDR1 reads GTSNPN; CDR2 reads SVGIG (reference sequence). With 3 bases clipped from V and 4 bases from J, the junction kept 4 bases outside the gene matches. The CDR3 protein is CAWRLDRVTEAFF. CDR3 coding DNA: TGTGCCTGGAGACTGGACAGGGTCACTGAAGCTTTCTTT. Variable domain in full (rest from reference TRBV30 and TRBJ1-1): SQTIHQWPATLVQPVGSPLSLECTVEGTSNPNLYWYRQAAGRGLQLLFYSVGIGQISSEVPQNLSASRPQDRQFILSSKKLLLSDSGFYLCAWRLDRVTEAFFGQGTRLTVV.

This clone was seen once. The chain combines TRBV7-2 with TRBJ1-1, with D uncertain. CDR1 is SGHTA, CDR2 FQGNSA, per germline. The V and J ends lost 2 bases and 1 base respectively, with 14 bases between them. This CDR3 is 16 amino acids long. CDR3 protein: CASSLRSTTSNTEAFF. CDR3 in DNA: TGTGCCAGCAGCTTACGATCAACTACCTCGAACACTGAAGCTTTCTTT.

The chain uses TRBV5-4 and TRBJ2-3; tentative D call: TRBD2 (7 bases). CDR1 and CDR2 from the germline V gene are SGHNT and YYREEE (reference sequence). Deletions cut 1 base from V and 5 bases from J, with 14 bases between. This CDR3 contains 15 residues. The CDR3 reads CASSLRGAPGDTQYF. The DNA for the CDR3 is TGTGCCAGCAGCTTGCGGGGGGCGCCCGGAGATACGCAGTATTTT.

This chain uses TRBV5-4 with TRBJ2-5; no clear D. The CDR3 contains 15 residues. Trimming took 0 bases from V and 2 from J, leaving 11 bases between them. Germline CDR1 and CDR2: SGHNT and YYREEE (reference sequence). CDR3 DNA sequence: TGTGCCAGCAGCTTGGAACTACCACCACAAGAGACCCAGTACTTC. This encodes CASSLELPPQETQYF.

This chain connects TRBV28 to TRBJ1-2; no definite D call. CDR3 size: 13 residues. V lost 5 bases, J lost 3 bases, and 10 bases lay in between. CDR1 and CDR2 from the germline V gene are MDHEN and SYDVKM. CDR3 sequence reads: CASSLATDYGYTF. DNA of the CDR3: TGTGCCAGCAGTCTCGCCACAGACTATGGCTACACCTTC.

The chain uses TRBV6-1 and TRBJ2-7; 11 positions agree with TRBD1. Germline CDR1 reads MNHNS; CDR2 reads SASEGT. Trimming took 2 bases from V and 5 from J; bases not matched to a gene: 11. The CDR3 has 17 amino acids. The CDR3 reads CASSERTGGDRRNEQYF. The CDR3 DNA sequence: TGTGCCAGCAGTGAACGGACAGGGGGCGATCGGCGGAACGAGCAGTACTTC.

V is TRBV4-3 and J is TRBJ1-5; possible D gene TRBD1, 5 bases. The V end lost 4 bases, the J end lost 0 bases, and 10 bases lay between the germline ends. CDR1 is LGHNA, CDR2 YSLEER, per germline. This CDR3 has 15 residues. In nucleotides, the CDR3 is TGCGCCAGCAGCCTTAGACAGTCTAGCAATCAGCCCCAGCATTTT. Its protein product is CASSLRQSSNQPQHF.

This chain connects TRBV11-3 to TRBJ2-3; D may be TRBD2 (6 bases). The CDR3 is 14 residues long. The germline gives CDR1 SGHNT, CDR2 YENEEA. The germline V and J ends were trimmed by 1 base and 6 bases, with 11 bases remaining between them. The DNA for the CDR3 is TGTGCCAGCAGCTTAGGGGGGGAATTGGATACGCAGTATTTT. Translation gives CASSLGGELDTQYF.

The chain recombines TRBV5-1 with TRBJ2-2, with TRBD1 identical over 10 bases. Unmatched junction bases numbered 6, after V lost 4 bases and J lost 6 bases. The germline gives CDR1 SGHRS, CDR2 YFSETQ. The CDR3 is made up of 15 amino acids. For the CDR3, the DNA is TGCGCCAGCAGCCCCCGGACAGGGGGGTCCGGGGAGCTGTTTTTT. Its protein product is CASSPRTGGSGELFF.

The chain uses TRBV2 and TRBJ2-5; a possible D gene is TRBD1 (6 bases). This CDR3 region has 13 residues. The germline V gene has CDR1 SNHLY and CDR2 FYNNEI. V dropped 4 bases and J dropped 4 bases, with 10 bases sitting between them. CDR3 region: CASSGVGGETQYF. The CDR3 nucleotides read TGTGCCAGCAGTGGTGTAGGGGGAGAGACCCAGTACTTC.

Here the CDR3 reads CASSQDLAGIVMNTEAFF. The CDR3 DNA follows: TGCGCCAGCAGCCAAGACTTGGCAGGGATCGTTATGAACACTGAAGCTTTCTTT. V is TRBV4-3 and J is TRBJ1-1; D possibly corresponds to TRBD1 (5 bases). The V gene's germline CDR1 is LGHNA and CDR2 YSLEER. V lost 0 bases to trimming and J lost 0 bases, with 17 bases between them. The CDR3 covers 18 residues.

This rearrangement joins TRBV28 to TRBJ2-7; TRBD1 aligns across 8 bases. Germline assignment: CDR1 MDHEN and CDR2 SYDVKM. With 6 bases clipped from V and 9 bases from J, the junction kept 4 bases outside the gene matches. This CDR3 region has 11 residues. As DNA, the CDR3 is TGTGCCAGCAGGGACAGGGATTCGCAGTACTTC. This sequence encodes CASRDRDSQYF.

The chain has TRBV15 and TRBJ1-5; D is perhaps TRBD1 (5 bases). CDR3 length: 16 residues. With 1 base removed from V and 6 bases from J, the gap between germline ends came to 16 bases. Per the germline V gene, CDR1 is LNHNV and CDR2 is YYDKDF (reference sequence). The CDR3 loop is CATSRVTGVLGQPQHF. In DNA form, the CDR3 reads TGTGCCACCAGCAGAGTGACGGGGGTACTGGGTCAGCCCCAGCATTTT.

This chain uses TRBV24-1 with TRBJ1-5; 7 positions match TRBD1. CDR1 is KGHDR and CDR2 is SFDVKD in the germline V gene. The ends lost 9 bases at V and 5 bases at J; junction bases unmatched: 6. This CDR3 has 13 residues. The CDR3 bases are TGTGCCACCTCCGTGACAGGGCATCAGCCCCAGCATTTT. Translation gives CATSVTGHQPQHF.

V is TRBV19 and J is TRBJ1-5, with TRBD1 as a possible D gene (6 bases). The CDR3 loop spans 12 amino acids. Deletions cut 7 bases from V and 6 bases from J, with 10 bases between. Germline V gene lookup returns CDR1 LNHDA and CDR2 SQIVND (reference sequence). CDR3 sequence reads: CASNTGLQPQHF. CDR3 coding DNA: TGTGCCAGTAACACAGGGCTTCAGCCCCAGCATTTT.

The genes are TRBV9 and TRBJ2-1, with unresolved D. This CDR3 contains 12 residues. V was cut by 4 bases and J by 9 bases, with 11 bases left in between. Germline V gene data show CDR1 as SGDLS and CDR2 as YYNGEE. CDR3 protein: CASSPFPGEQFF. As DNA, the CDR3 is TGTGCCAGCAGCCCCTTCCCCGGTGAGCAGTTCTTC.

In its sample, this clone was seen a few times. The rearrangement links TRBV18 to TRBJ1-1; D possibly corresponds to TRBD1 (6 bases). Trimming pared 3 bases from V and 6 bases from J, leaving 14 bases between. The CDR3 consists of 14 residues. Germline V lookup: CDR1 KGHSH, CDR2 LQKENI. The CDR3 DNA reads TGTGCCAGCTCACCCAAACCAGGGGTTCCTGAAGCTTTCTTT. Amino acids: CASSPKPGVPEAFF.

The chain employs TRBV25-1 and TRBJ1-6, with a possible D match to TRBD1 (6 bases). Trimming cost V 2 bases and J 7 bases, with 12 bases left between them. This CDR3 is 15 amino acids long. Germline V gene sequence: CDR1 MGHDK, CDR2 SYGVNS. The CDR3 loop reads CASSEITGRNSPLHF. The CDR3 DNA reads TGTGCCAGCAGTGAAATAACAGGGAGAAATTCACCCCTCCACTTT. The whole variable domain, filled in from reference TRBV25-1 and TRBJ1-6, reads EADIYQTPRYLVIGTGKKITLECSQTMGHDKMYWYQQDPGMELHLIHYSYGVNSTEKGDLSSESTVSRIRTEHFPLTLESARPSHTSQYLCASSEITGRNSPLHFGNGTRLTVT.

V gene TRBV7-8 combines with J gene TRBJ1-3, with 7 nucleotides matching TRBD1. Germline CDR1 SGHVS, CDR2 FQNEAQ. The CDR3 loop spans 16 amino acids. With V trimmed by 3 bases and J by 0 bases, 5 bases remained unmatched. CDR3 in amino acids: CASSFTGAFSGNTIYF. Here the CDR3 DNA reads TGTGCCAGCAGCTTCACAGGGGCGTTCTCTGGAAACACCATATATTTT.

The CDR3 sequence: CASSPAGGRAPNEQFF. Here the CDR3 DNA reads TGTGCCAGCAGCCCAGCGGGCGGGAGGGCGCCCAATGAGCAGTTCTTC. The chain carries TRBV7-2 and TRBJ2-1; 9 bases are shared with TRBD2. The CDR3 is 16 amino acids. V lost 5 bases, J lost 6 bases, and 11 bases stayed unmatched. Germline V CDR1 and CDR2: SGHTA, FQGNSA.

V is TRBV27 and J is TRBJ1-1; D call uncertain. The CDR3 consists of 13 residues. Trimming cost V 8 bases and J 1 base, with 11 bases left between them. From germline, CDR1 is MNHEY and CDR2 SMNVEV (reference sequence). In DNA form, the CDR3 reads TGTGCCAGCTTTCCAAATCAGAACACTGAAGCTTTCTTT. It translates to CASFPNQNTEAFF.

The chain carries TRBV29-1 and TRBJ2-7; a weak D match, TRBD1 (5 bases). This CDR3 contains 13 residues. The ends were cut back, 5 bases at V and 2 bases at J, with 13 bases in the middle. Germline CDR1 SQVTM, CDR2 ANQGSEA. The CDR3 spells CSVTGHTTYEQYF. The CDR3 DNA reads as TGCAGCGTTACAGGACATACAACCTACGAGCAGTACTTC.

The chain uses TRBV7-8 and TRBJ2-1, with a tentative D call TRBD2 (5 bases). The CDR3 consists of 15 residues. V lost 1 base to trimming and J lost 2 bases, with 9 bases between them. Germline V CDR1 and CDR2: SGHVS, FQNEAQ. The CDR3 loop reads CASSLGAVPYNEQFF. DNA for the CDR3: TGTGCCAGCAGCTTAGGAGCGGTACCCTACAATGAGCAGTTCTTC.